A selection of T cell receptor beta chains follows, all from one sample in a study of beta chain features in type 1 diabetes. Sequencing used immunoSEQ multiplex PCR; TCRdb keeps in-frame clones, though not all of them. Among hundreds of thousands of clones, roughly an eighth were seen once, and the ten largest hold 0.017%. Specimen: naive CD4+ T cells from blood. These receptors were collected from a young man in good health. The CDR3 runs from the conserved cysteine through the conserved F or W. A D gene is named only where the DNA matches it firmly. Clone size, where shown, is once, few, many, or a class for clones that have expanded.

size: few
D: TRBD2
J: TRBJ2-1
V: TRBV9
CDR3: CASSGSTPGLANNEQFF
DNA: TGTGCCAGCAGCGGATCAACACCGGGACTAGCTAACAATGAGCAGTTCTTC

size: .
D: TRBD2
J: TRBJ2-3
V: TRBV7-2
CDR3: CASSLGYGLAGATADTQYF
DNA: TGTGCCAGCAGCTTAGGGTACGGACTAGCGGGGGCCACGGCAGATACGCAGTATTTT

size: few
D: TRBD1
J: TRBJ2-5
V: TRBV30
CDR3: CAWSGVPQGAQETQYF
DNA: TGTGCCTGGAGTGGGGTCCCACAGGGGGCCCAAGAGACCCAGTACTTC

size: few
D: .
J: TRBJ2-3
V: TRBV19
CDR3: CASSNQGFADTQYF
DNA: TGTGCCAGTAGTAACCAGGGGTTCGCAGATACGCAGTATTTT

size: few
D: TRBD2
J: TRBJ2-7
V: TRBV28
CDR3: CASSLFVRAGGLAYEQYF
DNA: TGTGCCAGCAGTTTATTCGTTAGAGCGGGGGGGCTGGCCTACGAGCAGTACTTC

size: few
D: .
J: TRBJ2-7
V: TRBV7-2
CDR3: CASSLRQGLASYEQYF
DNA: TGTGCCAGCAGCTTAAGGCAGGGCCTCGCCTCCTACGAGCAGTACTTC

size: .
D: TRBD1
J: TRBJ1-1
V: TRBV30
CDR3: CAWSTTGGWNTEAFF
DNA: TGTGCCTGGAGTACAACAGGGGGTTGGAACACTGAAGCTTTCTTT

size: few
D: .
J: TRBJ1-1
V: TRBV29-1
CDR3: CSVALLLRREAFF
DNA: TGCAGCGTTGCCCTCTTACTTCGTAGAGAAGCTTTCTTT

size: .
D: .
J: TRBJ1-1
V: TRBV7-9
CDR3: CASSPQGNTEAFF
DNA: TGTGCCAGCAGCCCCCAGGGCAACACTGAAGCTTTCTTT

size: .
D: TRBD1
J: TRBJ2-3
V: TRBV9
CDR3: CASSRHRGADTQYF
DNA: TGTGCCAGCAGCAGACACAGGGGAGCGGATACGCAGTATTTT

size: .
D: TRBD1
J: TRBJ1-5
V: TRBV30
CDR3: CAWTRQGQQPQHF
DNA: TGTGCCTGGACACGACAGGGTCAACAGCCCCAGCATTTT

size: .
D: .
J: TRBJ2-7
V: TRBV23-1
CDR3: CASSQSRGCTYEQYF
DNA: TGCGCCAGCAGTCAATCCCGGGGGTGTACGTACGAGCAGTACTTC

size: few
D: .
J: TRBJ2-3
V: TRBV18
CDR3: CASSPLSFPSPDTQYF
DNA: TGTGCCAGCTCACCACTGTCGTTCCCGTCCCCGGATACGCAGTATTTT

size: few
D: .
J: TRBJ1-5
V: TRBV7-2
CDR3: CASRNDRNQPQHF
DNA: TGTGCCAGCAGAAATGACAGGAATCAGCCCCAGCATTTT

size: .
D: .
J: TRBJ2-5
V: TRBV9
CDR3: CASSAVSSRETQYF
DNA: TGTGCCAGCAGCGCCGTCTCATCGCGGGAGACCCAGTACTTC

size: few
D: TRBD2
J: TRBJ2-3
V: TRBV18
CDR3: CASSPRSSGYTDTQYF
DNA: TGTGCCAGCTCACCGCGGTCTAGCGGGTACACAGATACGCAGTATTTT

size: few
D: .
J: TRBJ1-2
V: TRBV10-2
CDR3: CASSAGGYLGNYGYTF
DNA: TGCGCCAGCAGTGCAGGAGGATATTTAGGGAACTATGGCTACACCTTC

size: .
D: .
J: TRBJ2-3
V: TRBV19
CDR3: CASSSRVGDTQYF
DNA: TGTGCCAGTAGTAGCAGGGTCGGAGATACGCAGTATTTT

size: .
D: TRBD2
J: TRBJ2-1
V: TRBV29-1
CDR3: CSVGVGSGDEQFF
DNA: TGCAGCGTGGGGGTAGGGAGCGGGGATGAGCAGTTCTTC

size: .
D: .
J: TRBJ1-2
V: TRBV4-2
CDR3: CASSLGPTYGYTF
DNA: TGTGCCAGCAGCTTGGGGCCAACGTATGGCTACACCTTC

size: .
D: .
J: TRBJ2-1
V: TRBV9
CDR3: CASSVGTNDFRQFF
DNA: TGTGCCAGCAGCGTAGGGACTAACGACTTTCGGCAGTTCTTC

size: few
D: TRBD1
J: TRBJ1-2
V: TRBV19
CDR3: CASADRAHGYTF
DNA: TGTGCCAGCGCCGACAGGGCTCATGGCTACACCTTC

size: few
D: TRBD1
J: TRBJ1-2
V: TRBV6-6
CDR3: CASSYGDRVIENGYTF
DNA: TGTGCCAGCAGTTACGGGGACAGGGTTATTGAAAATGGCTACACCTTC

size: few
D: .
J: TRBJ2-3
V: TRBV2
CDR3: CASSESMGGPDTQYF
DNA: TGTGCCAGCAGTGAATCTATGGGGGGTCCAGATACGCAGTATTTT

size: few
D: .
J: TRBJ2-1
V: TRBV4-3
CDR3: CASSANRVREQFF
DNA: TGCGCCAGCAGCGCCAACCGGGTACGTGAGCAGTTCTTC

size: .
D: TRBD1
J: TRBJ2-2
V: TRBV28
CDR3: CASSPWDRGNTGELFF
DNA: TGTGCCAGCAGTCCATGGGACAGGGGGAACACCGGGGAGCTGTTTTTT

size: .
D: .
J: TRBJ1-1
V: TRBV2
CDR3: CASSVGGGTEAFF
DNA: TGTGCCAGCAGTGTTGGGGGGGGGACTGAAGCTTTCTTT

size: .
D: TRBD1
J: TRBJ2-5
V: TRBV2
CDR3: CASSAGHTGGQETQYF
DNA: TGTGCCAGCAGTGCGGGGCACACAGGGGGCCAAGAGACCCAGTACTTC

size: .
D: .
J: TRBJ1-2
V: TRBV5-1
CDR3: CASSLTRDHYTF
DNA: TGCGCCAGCAGCTTGACCAGGGATCACTACACCTTC

size: .
D: TRBD1
J: TRBJ2-5
V: TRBV30
CDR3: CAWSLGGETQYF
DNA: TGTGCCTGGAGTTTAGGGGGCGAGACCCAGTACTTC

size: .
D: TRBD2
J: TRBJ2-3
V: TRBV7-2
CDR3: CASSLLAGGPDTQYF
DNA: TGTGCCAGCAGCTTGCTAGCGGGAGGGCCAGATACGCAGTATTTT

size: .
D: TRBD2
J: TRBJ2-2
V: TRBV5-4
CDR3: CASSLGLAGGNTGELFF
DNA: TGTGCCAGCAGCTTGGGACTAGCGGGGGGAAACACCGGGGAGCTGTTTTTT

size: .
D: TRBD1
J: TRBJ2-7
V: TRBV19
CDR3: CASSTRQGYEQYF
DNA: TGTGCCAGTAGTACCCGACAGGGGTACGAGCAGTACTTC

size: few
D: .
J: TRBJ2-7
V: TRBV29-1
CDR3: CSVSPQGGSYEQYF
DNA: TGCAGCGTCTCGCCCCAGGGTGGGTCCTACGAGCAGTACTTC

size: few
D: .
J: TRBJ1-2
V: TRBV30
CDR3: CAWSRGGVPYGYTF
DNA: TGTGCCTGGAGCCGGGGAGGGGTACCCTATGGCTACACCTTC

size: .
D: TRBD1
J: TRBJ2-3
V: TRBV2
CDR3: CATSRGRGLATDTQYF
DNA: TGTGCCACTTCGCGGGGCAGGGGGCTAGCGACAGATACGCAGTATTTT

size: few
D: .
J: TRBJ2-7
V: TRBV21-1
CDR3: CASELSGRWSYEQYF
DNA: TGTGCCAGCGAACTTAGCGGGAGGTGGTCCTACGAGCAGTACTTC

size: .
D: TRBD1
J: TRBJ1-5
V: TRBV5-6
CDR3: CASSSQTGGNSNQPQHF
DNA: TGTGCCAGCAGCTCACAAACAGGGGGGAATAGCAATCAGCCCCAGCATTTT

size: few
D: TRBD1
J: TRBJ1-2
V: TRBV5-6
CDR3: CASSFDRGDYGYTF
DNA: TGTGCCAGCAGCTTTGACAGGGGGGACTATGGCTACACCTTC

size: few
D: TRBD1
J: TRBJ2-3
V: TRBV28
CDR3: CASSLTGGWDTQYF
DNA: TGTGCCAGCAGTTTAACAGGGGGCTGGGATACGCAGTATTTT

size: many
D: TRBD2
J: TRBJ2-3
V: TRBV4-3
CDR3: CASSQVLAGSTDTQYF
DNA: TGCGCCAGCAGCCAAGTGCTAGCGGGAAGCACAGATACGCAGTATTTT

size: .
D: TRBD1
J: TRBJ1-2
V: TRBV28
CDR3: CASSFRQGLAYGYTF
DNA: TGTGCCAGCAGTTTTAGACAGGGGTTGGCCTATGGCTACACCTTC

size: few
D: .
J: TRBJ1-1
V: TRBV6-4
CDR3: CASRLTGNTEAFF
DNA: TGTGCCAGCAGATTGACAGGGAACACTGAAGCTTTCTTT

size: few
D: .
J: TRBJ2-5
V: TRBV7-3
CDR3: CASSFTGGETQYF
DNA: TGTGCCAGCAGCTTTACCGGGGGAGAGACCCAGTACTTC

size: few
D: .
J: TRBJ1-1
V: TRBV18
CDR3: CASSPRPGVGTEAFF
DNA: TGTGCCAGCTCACCCCGACCAGGGGTGGGTACTGAAGCTTTCTTT